This TCR beta chain came from a study of graft-versus-host responses after intestinal transplantation (dated by TCRdb to the early 2020s). With respect to the entire study: Recipients received multivisceral, liver-intestinal, or isolated intestinal transplants. Every recipient was given anti-thymocyte globulin induction, then maintenance tacrolimus and steroids for around three years. After intestinal transplantation, graft-versus-host and host-versus-graft alloreactive T cell clones in the graft, circulation and bone marrow were tracked using bulk TCR-beta CDR3 sequencing. To identify alloreactive clones, pre-transplant mixed lymphocyte reaction products were sequenced and compared with unstimulated pre-transplant donor and recipient T cells. A cohort of approximately 24 intestinal transplant recipients, including one retransplant, was enrolled, and a few patients lacking pretransplant specimens were excluded. Donor T cell macrochimerism was defined as a peak of at least 4% donor T cells among recipient peripheral blood mononuclear cells. Samples from a few later patients were sequenced in-house on an Illumina MiSeq with MiXCR processing rather than by the commercial service. The full study reports these points: Patients with donor T cell macrochimerism had high GvH to HvG T cell clonal ratios in their allografts. Peak levels of circulating GvH clones were associated with declines in HvG clones early after transplant. GvH clones were found in recipient bone marrow, and some of the GvH clones appeared earlier in ileal mucosa or blood, which is consistent with an intestinal mucosal origin. The relatively low number and heterogeneity of intestinal transplant patients limited the conclusions.

The CDR3 contains 15 residues, cysteine and phenylalanine counted. Here the CDR3 DNA is all that survives: 45 bases in frame from base 1. The germline V gene (reference sequence) sets CDR1 to SGHNT and CDR2 to YYREEE. V loses 4 bases of germline sequence and J loses 2 bases, and the interval between the two ends is 12 bases. The library was produced with the immunoSEQ multiplex PCR assay. For most patients, genomic DNA was isolated with the Qiagen DNeasy Blood and Tissue Kit and shipped frozen to Adaptive Biotechnologies for TCR sequencing. For most patients, genomic DNA was subjected to high-throughput TCR-beta CDR3 sequencing by Adaptive Biotechnologies. Processing in the source paper ran as follows. Adaptive's ImmunoSEQ software was the source of the TCR sequencing data for about 17 patients, while three other patients were processed with MiXCR and VDJtools. CD4 versus CD8 sorting errors were corrected by removing sequences found in both subsets at a frequency ratio below 5:1. CDR3 nucleotide sequences shared between donor and recipient were removed because the origin of such sequences could not be assigned. To count as alloreactive, a clone needed at least 2-fold expansion over unstimulated cells and a minimum CFSE-low frequency of 0.002% (template counts) or 0.001% (read counts). Clones detected in sequenced pre-transplant spleen, lymph node, or MLR CFSE-low populations of the donor or recipient were defined as mappable. Cumulative frequency of alloreactive clones was calculated as a percentage of all sequences weighted by copy number. TCRdb holds this immuneACCESS table with in-frame rearrangements only. Some clones are missing; in checked studies, unresolved V genes explain under half, and the rest has no known cause. Clone size and the V and J calls come from that table; the DNA yielded D and trimming. This sample comprises roughly 100,000 clones, more than 85% of them detected only once. The top ten clonotypes cover 0.95% to 1.5% of the sample.

In regard to this clone: Its antigen remains undetermined. Per-nucleotide qualities are absent, and no much larger clonotype sits a single base away.

This specimen's time point label, per the study, means: cells obtained before transplantation from donor or recipient. CD3+CD4+ and CD3+CD8+ populations were FACS-sorted from unstimulated pre-transplant donor and recipient cells taken from spleen or lymph nodes. The chain was built from TRBV5-4 and TRBJ2-2; the D gene cannot be named for sure. The sequence derives from a human donor who received an intestinal transplant. The sample in question was unstimulated CD8+ T cells sorted from spleen or lymph node cells, obtained before intestinal transplant. The sequence in DNA is TGTGCCAGCAGCCCCGGTGGCTTAAACACCGGGGAGCTGTTTTTT. It codes for CASSPGGLNTGELFF.